A single sample gave rise to the 21 T cell receptor beta chains below, sequenced in a study of blood T cell repertoires in COVID-19. Using immunoSEQ multiplex PCR, the repertoire was profiled, and TCRdb retains in-frame clones only, with some absent. The profile shows approximately 210,000 clones, just over 85% of them singletons. Sequencing was carried out using peripheral blood. The receptors stem from a man aged 25-45 years who had recovered from COVID-19.

This chain uses TRBV25-1 with TRBJ2-7; 8 bases are a match to TRBD1. The V gene end was trimmed by 8 bases and the J gene end by 2 bases; junction bases not matched to a gene: 2. CDR1 and CDR2 (germline): MGHDK, SYGVNS. The CDR3 loop spans 12 amino acids. In nucleotides, the CDR3 is TGTGCCAGCGGGACAGGAGCCTACGAGCAGTACTTC. It encodes CASGTGAYEQYF.

The rearrangement joins TRBV13 to TRBJ1-2; 8 bases are shared with TRBD1. The CDR3 spans 15 residues. Losses at the gene ends were 1 base for V and 4 bases for J; bases not matched to a gene: 5. Germline V gene sequence: CDR1 PRHDT, CDR2 FYEKMQ (reference sequence). CDR3 in amino acids: CASSLAGQVSYGYTF. DNA for the CDR3: TGTGCCAGCAGCTTAGCGGGACAGGTGTCCTATGGCTACACCTTC.

The rearrangement uses TRBV11-2 and TRBJ2-7; TRBD2 agrees at 11 bases. The CDR3 covers 15 residues. The germline gives CDR1 SGHAT, CDR2 FQNNGV. The J segment lost 4 bases and the V segment lost 3 bases, leaving 5 bases of the junction unmatched. CDR3 protein: CASSLRPSGGYEQYF. The CDR3 nucleotides are TGTGCCAGCAGCTTGCGGCCTAGCGGGGGGTACGAGCAGTACTTC.

V usage is TRBV11-2 and J usage is TRBJ2-3; 7 bases agree with TRBD2. Losses at the gene ends were 1 base for V and 3 bases for J; bases not matched to a gene: 13. Germline values: CDR1 SGHAT, CDR2 FQNNGV. The CDR3 length is 18 residues. The CDR3 coding sequence is TGTGCCAGCAGCTTAGTGCTCGTTTGGGGGGGGGATACAGATACGCAGTATTTT. This sequence encodes CASSLVLVWGGDTDTQYF.

J is TRBJ2-5 and V is TRBV19; tentatively, D is TRBD2 (6 bases). V lost 6 bases and J 4 bases, leaving 18 bases between the germline ends. CDR1 LNHDA and CDR2 SQIVND come from the germline V gene (reference sequence). CDR3 length equals 15 residues. The CDR3 coding sequence is TGTGCCAGTAGCAACAGAGGCGGGGCCCCAGAGACCCAGTACTTC. Translating gives CASSNRGGAPETQYF. The complete variable domain, with remaining parts taken from reference TRBV19 and TRBJ2-5, reads DGGITQSPKYLFRKEGQNVTLSCEQNLNHDAMYWYRQDPGQGLRLIYYSQIVNDFQKGDIAEGYSVSREKKESFPLTVTSAQKNPTAFYLCASSNRGGAPETQYFGPGTRLLVL.

V and J are TRBV7-8 and TRBJ2-5; 11 bases line up with TRBD2. The length of the CDR3 is 15 residues. Looked up from germline, CDR1 is SGHVS and CDR2 is FQNEAQ. After removal of 2 bases from V and 7 bases from J, the junction contained 6 bases not matched to a gene. The CDR3: CASSLTGLADGTQYF. CDR3 DNA sequence: TGTGCCAGCAGCTTAACGGGACTAGCGGATGGGACCCAGTACTTC.

This chain uses TRBV7-8 with TRBJ1-2; no firm D call. V was pared by 5 bases and J by 8 bases, with 9 bases between. Germline V CDR1 and CDR2: SGHVS, FQNEAQ. The CDR3 runs 11 residues. CDR3 bases: TGTGCCAGCAGCCCCTCCCGGGGCTACACCTTC. Encoded protein: CASSPSRGYTF.

The rearrangement uses TRBV18 and TRBJ1-1; D call uncertain. V lost 1 base to trimming and J lost 5 bases, with 17 bases between them. CDR1 and CDR2 from the germline V gene are KGHSH and LQKENI. The CDR3 has 16 amino acids. The CDR3 protein is CASSPQRTATSTEAFF. The CDR3, as DNA: TGTGCCAGCTCACCACAACGAACGGCGACTTCAACTGAAGCTTTCTTT.

The chain links TRBV29-1 to TRBJ1-5, with 11 bases fitting TRBD1. J was trimmed by 7 bases and V by 4 bases; bases with no gene match: 9. The CDR3 consists of 15 residues. Germline values: CDR1 SQVTM, CDR2 ANQGSEA. CDR3 sequence: CSVAFTGTGGQPQHF. CDR3 DNA: TGCAGCGTTGCTTTCACCGGGACAGGGGGACAGCCCCAGCATTTT.

This clone came up a few times. The CDR3 DNA follows: TGTGCCAGCAGTCCAACGGACAGTCACACGACTAATGAAAAACTGTTTTTT. It specifies CASSPTDSHTTNEKLFF. The chain joins TRBV6-6 to TRBJ1-4, with D possibly matching TRBD1 (6 bases). The V gene lost 5 bases and the J gene lost 2 bases, with 18 bases spanning the gap. The CDR3 sequence is 17 residues long. The germline V gene encodes CDR1 MNHNY and CDR2 SVGAGI (reference sequence).

The rearrangement links TRBV11-2 to TRBJ1-1; no definite D call. The V end was cut by 4 bases, the J end by 0 bases, with 9 bases between. CDR3 size: 14 residues. Germline CDR1 SGHAT, CDR2 FQNNGV. CDR3 DNA sequence: TGTGCCAGCAGCTCCTCAGTCATGAACACTGAAGCTTTCTTT. Translated: CASSSSVMNTEAFF.

Ten or more counts support this clone. V gene TRBV7-9 combines with J gene TRBJ2-3; D gene ambiguous. CDR3 size: 14 residues. V lost 4 bases and J 5 bases, leaving 13 bases between the germline ends. Germline lookup yields CDR1 SEHNR and CDR2 FQNEAQ (reference sequence). CDR3 sequence (DNA): TGTGCCAGCAGCTCAGTAGCTAGTCAAGATACGCAGTATTTT. As protein: CASSSVASQDTQYF.

The genes are TRBV6-1 and TRBJ1-2; D ambiguous. V was clipped by 0 bases and J by 6 bases, with 8 bases between them. CDR1 and CDR2 from the germline V gene are MNHNS and SASEGT. The CDR3 sequence is 13 residues long. The CDR3 nucleotides read TGTGCCAGCAGTGAAGCCCCTACGAATGGCTACACCTTC. Residues: CASSEAPTNGYTF.

The rearrangement links TRBV7-2 to TRBJ2-2; 9 positions agree with TRBD1. This CDR3 has 17 amino acids. The V gene end was trimmed by 5 bases and the J gene end by 0 bases; junction bases not matched to a gene: 7. Germline-derived CDR1 and CDR2 are SGHTA and FQGNSA. CDR3 amino acids: CASSARTGAPNTGELFF. The CDR3 nucleotides are TGTGCCAGCAGCGCCCGGACAGGGGCCCCGAACACCGGGGAGCTGTTTTTT.

The chain carries TRBV2 and TRBJ1-6, with unresolved D. CDR1 and CDR2 (germline): SNHLY, FYNNEI. The V end was cut by 1 base, the J end by 6 bases, with 10 bases between. The CDR3 loop spans 15 amino acids. The CDR3 reads CASSEERAINSPLHF. The CDR3 nucleotides are TGTGCCAGCAGTGAAGAGCGGGCTATTAATTCACCCCTCCACTTT. Supplemented by reference TRBV2 and TRBJ1-6, the full variable domain reads EPEVTQTPSHQVTQMGQEVILRCVPISNHLYFYWYRQILGQKVEFLVSFYNNEISEKSEIFDDQFSVERPDGSNFTLKIRSTKLEDSAMYFCASSEERAINSPLHFGNGTRLTVT.

The J gene is TRBJ2-5, the V gene TRBV7-9; possibly TRBD2 for D (6 bases). The V gene's germline CDR1 is SEHNR and CDR2 FQNEAQ (reference sequence). The CDR3 spans 14 residues. Between the trimmed V and J ends, which lost 6 bases and 2 bases, there was a span of 13 bases. The CDR3 region is CASSRTGGQETQYF. In nucleotides, the CDR3 is TGTGCCAGCAGTCGTACTGGGGGGCAAGAGACCCAGTACTTC.

This clone has only one observation. The chain carries TRBV6-5 and TRBJ1-1; D call uncertain. The CDR3 extends over 14 amino acids. The V end was cut by 6 bases, the J end by 0 bases, with 11 bases between. Looked up from germline, CDR1 is MNHEY and CDR2 is SVGAGI. Written as DNA, the CDR3 is TGTGCCAGCAGCAGTGATTACATGAACACTGAAGCTTTCTTT. It translates to CASSSDYMNTEAFF.

V gene TRBV6-5 combines with J gene TRBJ1-5; D unresolved. The CDR3 loop spans 15 amino acids. Trimming shortened V by 4 bases and J by 0 bases, and 10 bases separated the two germline ends. The germline V gene encodes CDR1 MNHEY and CDR2 SVGAGI. CDR3 coding DNA: TGTGCCAGCAGTTCAGGCAGGCATAGCAATCAGCCCCAGCATTTT. This encodes CASSSGRHSNQPQHF.

This chain's CDR3 is CASSDWGGGYTF. As DNA, the CDR3 is TGTGCCAGCAGTGATTGGGGGGGCGGCTACACCTTC. The rearrangement links TRBV6-4 to TRBJ1-2; possibly TRBD1 for D (6 bases). The CDR3 is made up of 12 amino acids. Germline CDR1 reads MRHNA; CDR2 reads SNTAGT. The V gene lost 3 bases and the J gene lost 8 bases, with 10 bases spanning the gap.

The chain recombines TRBV4-1 with TRBJ2-7; 9 bases are shared with TRBD1. Trimming took 0 bases from V and 4 from J; bases not matched to a gene: 13. This CDR3 contains 18 residues. Germline-derived CDR1 and CDR2 are MGHRA and YSYEKL. The CDR3 spells CASSQDSSGQGRIYEQYF. CDR3 sequence (DNA): TGCGCCAGCAGCCAAGATTCTAGCGGACAGGGGCGCATATACGAGCAGTACTTC.

The chain uses TRBV2 and TRBJ2-7; 14 bases align to TRBD2. V dropped 9 bases and J dropped 2; count of bases not matched to a gene: 6. The germline V gene has CDR1 SNHLY and CDR2 FYNNEI. The CDR3 loop spans 15 amino acids. CDR3 in amino acids: CASTTGLAGAYEQYF. DNA for the CDR3: TGTGCCAGTACTACGGGACTAGCGGGGGCCTACGAGCAGTACTTC.